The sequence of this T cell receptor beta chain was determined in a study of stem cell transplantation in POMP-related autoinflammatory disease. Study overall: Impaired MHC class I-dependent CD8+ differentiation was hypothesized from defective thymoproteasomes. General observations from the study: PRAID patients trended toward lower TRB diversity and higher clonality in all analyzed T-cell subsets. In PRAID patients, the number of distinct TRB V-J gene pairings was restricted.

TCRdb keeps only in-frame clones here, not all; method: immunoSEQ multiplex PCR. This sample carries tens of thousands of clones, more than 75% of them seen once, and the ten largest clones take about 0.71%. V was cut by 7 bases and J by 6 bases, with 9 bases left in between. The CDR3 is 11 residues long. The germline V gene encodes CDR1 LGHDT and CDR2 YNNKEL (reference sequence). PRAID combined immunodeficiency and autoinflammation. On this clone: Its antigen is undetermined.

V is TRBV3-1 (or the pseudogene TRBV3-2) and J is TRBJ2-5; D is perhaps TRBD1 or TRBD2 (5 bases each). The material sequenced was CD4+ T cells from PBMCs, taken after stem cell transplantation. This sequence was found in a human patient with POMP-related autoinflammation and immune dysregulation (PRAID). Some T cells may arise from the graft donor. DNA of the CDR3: TGTGCCAGCAACTGGGGGAAGACCCAGTACTTC. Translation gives CASNWGKTQYF.